The clone carrying this TCR beta chain has a handful of counts. Its antigen remains unknown. This record comes from a study of graft-versus-host responses after intestinal transplantation. Study-level information: Anti-thymocyte globulin induction was given to all recipients, followed by tacrolimus and steroids for roughly three years. Study-level findings and limits: Those patients showing graft-donor T cell macrochimerism displayed high graft-versus-host to host-versus-graft clonal ratios in allografts. Recipient-marrow GvH clones were detected, some having first appeared in ileum or blood.

Trimming pared 0 bases from V and 1 base from J, leaving 9 bases between. The CDR3 consists of 15 residues. Germline CDR1 and CDR2: SGHRS and YFSETQ. Sequencing used immunoSEQ multiplex PCR; TCRdb keeps in-frame clones, though not all of them. The table has approximately 76,000 clones, around 82% seen once; the top ten hold roughly 0.4%. The source is a human donor who was the organ donor for an intestinal transplant. The sample was unstimulated CD4+ T cells sorted from spleen or lymph node cells, taken before transplant. The rearrangement uses TRBV5-1 and TRBJ2-3, with D tentatively TRBD1 (6 bases). The CDR3 DNA sequence: TGCGCCAGCAGCTTGGGGGGGCCCCGCACAGATACGCAGTATTTT. Its translation: CASSLGGPRTDTQYF.